These 30 T cell receptor beta chains originate from one sample sequenced in a study of T cell repertoires in cytomegalovirus infection. Antigen specificity for these receptors is unknown. TCRdb re-analysed the reads in MiXCR, keeping a single row per CDR3 protein. This sample has roughly 150,000 distinct CDR3 sequences, with approximately 30% found just once. This material consisted of CD8+ T cells from cultured PBMCs, taken from culture after CMV antigen stimulation. These receptors were taken from a human donor in good health (CMV status not recorded). Some clones in this sample may be carry-over from other donors' samples.

This chain joins TRBV2 and TRBJ1-5, with D possibly TRBD1 on 5 matching bases. Trimming left V 8 bases short and J 7 bases short, with 30 bases between. CDR1 SNHLY and CDR2 FYNNEI come from the germline V gene. CDR3 length: 18 residues. The CDR3: CASGWQSGSSGQAQPQHF. DNA for the CDR3: TGTGCCAGCGGGTGGCAAAGTGGGTCGTCAGGGCAGGCGCAGCCCCAGCATTTT.

The genes are TRBV19 and TRBJ2-1, with 7 positions matching TRBD2. Germline V lookup: CDR1 LNHDA, CDR2 SQIVND (reference sequence). The CDR3 has 16 amino acids. Trimming cost V 0 bases and J 4 bases; bases outside gene matches: 6. The CDR3 here is CASSIEASGLYNEQFF. In DNA form, the CDR3 reads TGTGCCAGTAGTATAGAGGCTAGCGGTCTTTACAATGAGCAGTTCTTC.

The sample holds many counts of this clonotype. V and J are TRBV2 and TRBJ2-3; 11 bases agree with TRBD2. Unmatched junction bases numbered 6, after V lost 4 bases and J lost 0 bases. CDR3 size: 17 residues. The germline V gene encodes CDR1 SNHLY and CDR2 FYNNEI. CDR3: CASSVTRLAGSTDTQYF. The CDR3 DNA is TGTGCCAGCAGTGTAACTCGACTAGCGGGGAGCACAGATACGCAGTATTTT.

The V call is TRBV2, the J call TRBJ1-5; D call uncertain. Germline V lookup: CDR1 SNHLY, CDR2 FYNNEI. This CDR3 has 15 amino acids. Deletions cut 7 bases from V and 0 bases from J, with 13 bases between. The CDR3 sequence is CASTPDHFSNQPQHF. The CDR3, as DNA: TGTGCCAGCACCCCTGACCACTTTAGCAATCAGCCCCAGCATTTT.

The V gene is TRBV7-6, the J gene TRBJ2-1; TRBD1 matches at 9 bases. In germline, CDR1 is SGHVS, CDR2 FNYEAQ. The CDR3 has 16 residues. V lost 1 base to trimming and J lost 6 bases; unmatched junction nucleotides: 7. The CDR3 DNA reads as TGTGCCAGCAGCTTAGGGCCCGACAGGGGGGTCAATGAGCAGTTCTTC. As protein: CASSLGPDRGVNEQFF.

J is TRBJ1-2 and V is TRBV4-3, with a tentative D call TRBD1 (5 bases). Germline values: CDR1 LGHNA, CDR2 YSLEER. With 5 bases removed from V and 1 base from J, the gap between germline ends came to 11 bases. CDR3 length: 14 amino acids. CDR3 coding DNA: TGCGCCAGCAGCGAAGCGGGGGGTAACTATGGCTACACCTTC. This codes for CASSEAGGNYGYTF.

The sample holds a few counts of this clonotype. This chain joins TRBV28 and TRBJ1-3; 7 bases align to TRBD1. Trimming took 3 bases from V and 2 from J; bases not matched to a gene: 4. The germline V gene encodes CDR1 MDHEN and CDR2 SYDVKM. The CDR3 consists of 15 residues. The CDR3 reads CASSFGQGAGNTIYF. In DNA form, the CDR3 reads TGTGCCAGCAGTTTTGGGCAGGGGGCTGGAAACACCATATATTTT.

The rearrangement links TRBV19 to TRBJ2-1; D not certain. Trimming cost V 9 bases and J 8 bases, with 14 bases left between them. The CDR3 contains 12 residues. Germline loops: CDR1 LNHDA, CDR2 SQIVND (reference sequence). The DNA for the CDR3 is TGTGCCAGCTCCGGGCCCGTGGATGAGCAGTTCTTC. Translating gives CASSGPVDEQFF. Variable domain in full (rest from reference TRBV19 and TRBJ2-1): DGGITQSPKYLFRKEGQNVTLSCEQNLNHDAMYWYRQDPGQGLRLIYYSQIVNDFQKGDIAEGYSVSREKKESFPLTVTSAQKNPTAFYLCASSGPVDEQFFGPGTRLTVL.

The sample holds one count of this clonotype. V usage is TRBV27 and J usage is TRBJ1-1; the D gene is possibly TRBD1 (6 bases). The V and J ends lost 0 bases and 1 base respectively, with 15 bases between them. Germline V gives CDR1 MNHEY, CDR2 SMNVEV (reference sequence). The CDR3 runs to 17 residues. CDR3 sequence: CASSLSMAEGQNTEAFF. The DNA for the CDR3 is TGTGCCAGCAGTTTATCGATGGCCGAGGGACAGAACACTGAAGCTTTCTTT.

The chain combines TRBV27 with TRBJ2-7; D might be TRBD1 or TRBD2, each matching 5 bases. Germline V gives CDR1 MNHEY, CDR2 SMNVEV (reference sequence). Trimming cost V 5 bases and J 2 bases, with 10 bases left between them. This CDR3 is 13 amino acids long. This CDR3 reads CASSPRGPYEQYF. Here the CDR3 DNA reads TGTGCCAGCAGTCCGAGGGGCCCCTACGAGCAGTACTTC.

The V call is TRBV2, the J call TRBJ1-1; TRBD1 is a possible D gene (6 bases). Germline assignment: CDR1 SNHLY and CDR2 FYNNEI. This CDR3 is 13 amino acids long. V gave up 10 bases and J gave up 2 bases, with 14 bases separating them. This CDR3 reads CATSTGSNTEAFF. The CDR3 region has the DNA TGTGCCACGAGTACAGGGTCTAACACTGAAGCTTTCTTT.

This clonotype was observed a single time. The chain combines TRBV4-1 with TRBJ2-1; TRBD2 aligns across 9 bases. The CDR3 is made up of 16 amino acids. CDR1 is MGHRA and CDR2 is YSYEKL in the germline V gene. The ends lost 4 bases at V and 7 bases at J; junction bases unmatched: 11. CDR3 nucleotide sequence: TGCGCCAGCAGCCCAGAGGGCGGGGGGGCCTTGAATGAGCAGTTCTTC. This codes for CASSPEGGGALNEQFF.

This clonotype was detected only a few times. DNA of the CDR3: TGTGCCAGCAGTGATTGGGGAAGGGACCCCCAAGAGACCCAGTACTTC. Its translation: CASSDWGRDPQETQYF. The chain has TRBV25-1 and TRBJ2-5, with D perhaps given as TRBD1 or TRBD2 (5 bases each). The V end was cut by 3 bases, the J end by 1 base, with 15 bases between. Germline CDR1 reads MGHDK; CDR2 reads SYGVNS. This CDR3 has 16 amino acids. Full variable domain (rest looked up from reference TRBV25-1 and TRBJ2-5): EADIYQTPRYLVIGTGKKITLECSQTMGHDKMYWYQQDPGMELHLIHYSYGVNSTEKGDLSSESTVSRIRTEHFPLTLESARPSHTSQYLCASSDWGRDPQETQYFGPGTRLLVL.

This sequence joins TRBV10-3 and TRBJ1-3, with D uncertain. Germline loops: CDR1 ENHRY, CDR2 SYGVKD. The CDR3 consists of 12 residues. The V and J ends lost 9 bases and 8 bases respectively, with 14 bases between them. The CDR3 spells CAMMVPGDTIYF. The DNA for the CDR3 is TGTGCCATGATGGTTCCCGGGGACACCATATATTTT.

This clonotype was seen ten or more times. V is TRBV12-3 or TRBV12-4 and J is TRBJ2-3; tentatively, D is TRBD2 (6 bases). Trimming took 0 bases from V and 4 from J, leaving 8 bases between them. The CDR3 is 14 amino acids. The CDR3 DNA reads as TGTGCCAGCAGTTTAGCGGGGGGTGCAGATACGCAGTATTTT. Translated: CASSLAGGADTQYF.

This clonotype was picked up a small number of times. This sequence joins TRBV4-1 and TRBJ2-3, with D possibly TRBD2 on 6 matching bases. The CDR3 sequence is 12 residues long. Between the trimmed V and J ends, which lost 5 bases and 4 bases, there was a span of 7 bases. Germline V CDR1 and CDR2: MGHRA, YSYEKL. The CDR3 DNA reads TGCGCCAGCAGCTGGGGGGCAGATACGCAGTATTTT. It is translated as CASSWGADTQYF.

J is TRBJ1-1 and V is TRBV6-6; D is uncertain. This CDR3 is 14 amino acids long. The germline gives CDR1 MNHNY, CDR2 SVGAGI (reference sequence). Trimming left V 2 bases short and J 1 base short, with 8 bases between. The CDR3 sequence is CASSYLGQNTEAFF. The CDR3 DNA reads TGTGCCAGCAGTTACCTGGGCCAGAACACTGAAGCTTTCTTT.

This chain uses TRBV12-3 or TRBV12-4 with TRBJ2-3; TRBD2 matches at 9 bases. The CDR3 totals 15 residues. The V segment lost 3 bases and the J segment 2 bases; nucleotides outside the gene matches: 3. The CDR3 loop reads CASSLSGGPTDTQYF. Here the CDR3 DNA reads TGTGCCAGCAGTTTGAGCGGGGGGCCCACAGATACGCAGTATTTT.

This sequence joins TRBV7-8 and TRBJ2-3; D perhaps matches TRBD2 (6 bases). Trimming left V 5 bases short and J 7 bases short, with 10 bases between. This CDR3 has 12 residues. Germline V gene sequence: CDR1 SGHVS, CDR2 FQNEAQ. The CDR3 nucleotides read TGTGCCAGCAGCCCAGGACTAAATACGCAGTATTTT. Protein sequence: CASSPGLNTQYF.

This clonotype was seen repeatedly, ten times or more. The chain employs TRBV27 and TRBJ2-7; TRBD1 is a possible D gene (5 bases). Trimming removed 5 bases at V and 7 bases at J, with 15 bases between. CDR3 length: 13 amino acids. Germline CDR1 and CDR2: MNHEY and SMNVEV (reference sequence). The CDR3 DNA follows: TGTGCCAGCAGTATCTCAAGGGGCGAGGAGCAGTACTTC. Its translation is CASSISRGEEQYF.

This clonotype was seen many times. V gene TRBV7-6 combines with J gene TRBJ2-7; 9 positions match TRBD1. The junction had 6 bases not matched to a gene; V was cut back by 5 bases and J by 1 base. Germline loops: CDR1 SGHVS, CDR2 FNYEAQ. The CDR3 totals 15 residues. The CDR3 loop is CASSLGQGPSYEQYF. The CDR3 bases are TGTGCCAGCAGCCTGGGACAGGGCCCATCCTACGAGCAGTACTTC.

The gene calls are TRBV7-3 and TRBJ1-2, with D possibly being TRBD1 (5 bases). Germline CDR1 reads SGHTA; CDR2 reads FQGTGA. There are 13 residues in the CDR3. Deletions cut 6 bases from V and 4 bases from J, with 12 bases between. The DNA of the CDR3 is TGTGCCAGCAGTGTAGGGACGCCCTATGGCTACACCTTC. This sequence encodes CASSVGTPYGYTF. The full variable domain, with the rest looked up from reference TRBV7-3 and TRBJ1-2, is GAGVSQTPSNKVTEKGKYVELRCDPISGHTALYWYRQSLGQGPEFLIYFQGTGAADDSGLPNDRFFAVRPEGSVSTLKIQRTERGDSAVYLCASSVGTPYGYTFGSGTRLTVV.

V gene TRBV19 combines with J gene TRBJ2-1, with 8 bases lining up with TRBD2. The CDR3 totals 15 residues. Germline V gene sequence: CDR1 LNHDA, CDR2 SQIVND (reference sequence). The junction had 3 bases not matched to a gene; V was cut back by 3 bases and J by 2 bases. The chain's CDR3 is CASSIGGGTYNEQFF. CDR3 sequence (DNA): TGTGCCAGTAGTATTGGCGGGGGGACCTACAATGAGCAGTTCTTC.

The chain joins TRBV4-1 to TRBJ1-2, with a weak D call TRBD1 (5 bases). From germline, CDR1 is MGHRA and CDR2 YSYEKL. Deletions cut 0 bases from V and 1 base from J, with 15 bases between. The CDR3 totals 17 residues. The CDR3 region has the DNA TGCGCCAGCAGCCAAGAGAAAGGGGAGTATTATAACTATGGCTACACCTTC. It codes for CASSQEKGEYYNYGYTF.

The V and J genes are TRBV7-6 and TRBJ2-2, with unresolved D. The CDR3 consists of 15 residues. CDR1 is SGHVS and CDR2 is FNYEAQ in the germline V gene. V was trimmed by 5 bases and J by 1 base, leaving 11 bases between them. The CDR3 protein is CASSLPGQNTGELFF. The CDR3 DNA sequence: TGTGCCAGCAGCCTACCGGGTCAGAACACCGGGGAGCTGTTTTTT.

There are many counts of this clonotype. The gene calls are TRBV20-1 and TRBJ1-4; D gene ambiguous. Germline V gives CDR1 DFQATT, CDR2 SNEGSKA (reference sequence). Trimming removed 3 bases from V and 1 base from J, with 6 bases in between. CDR3 length: 13 amino acids. CDR3 region: CSASLVTNEKLFF. For the CDR3, the DNA is TGCAGTGCTAGCTTGGTAACTAATGAAAAACTGTTTTTT.

V gene TRBV6-1 combines with J gene TRBJ1-2; possibly TRBD1 for D (5 bases). The V gene's germline CDR1 is MNHNS and CDR2 SASEGT. The germline V and J ends were trimmed by 1 base and 5 bases, with 14 bases remaining between them. The CDR3 length is 15 residues. The CDR3 spells CASSEVGGPLYGYTF. The CDR3 DNA reads as TGTGCCAGCAGTGAAGTCGGGGGACCACTATATGGCTACACCTTC.

The table lists this clonotype with a few counts. This chain connects TRBV12-3 or TRBV12-4 to TRBJ1-2; 7 bases fit TRBD1. V gave up 3 bases and J gave up 8 bases; unmatched junction bases: 12. This CDR3 contains 15 residues. The CDR3 nucleotides read TGTGCCAGCAGTTTCGCCCCAGGGGGGAATGGAGGCTACACCTTC. Protein product: CASSFAPGGNGGYTF.

The chain recombines TRBV2 with TRBJ2-5; 9 bases match TRBD1. CDR1 is SNHLY, CDR2 FYNNEI, per germline. With V trimmed by 6 bases and J by 2 bases, 4 bases remained unmatched. CDR3 length: 14 residues. The CDR3 DNA reads TGTGCCAGCAGGGACAGGGGCCGGCAAGAGACCCAGTACTTC. This gives the protein CASRDRGRQETQYF. Complete variable domain (other parts from reference TRBV2 and TRBJ2-5): EPEVTQTPSHQVTQMGQEVILRCVPISNHLYFYWYRQILGQKVEFLVSFYNNEISEKSEIFDDQFSVERPDGSNFTLKIRSTKLEDSAMYFCASRDRGRQETQYFGPGTRLLVL.

The gene calls are TRBV5-6 and TRBJ2-7; D is unclear. Trimming took off 4 bases at V and 4 bases at J, with 18 bases between the two ends. The CDR3 runs 15 residues. Germline loops: CDR1 SGHDT, CDR2 YYEEEE. The CDR3 loop is CASSPTGPSPYEQYF. CDR3 in DNA: TGTGCCAGCAGCCCTACCGGGCCTTCACCTTACGAGCAGTACTTC. Variable domain in full (rest from reference TRBV5-6 and TRBJ2-7): DAGVTQSPTHLIKTRGQQVTLRCSPKSGHDTVSWYQQALGQGPQFIFQYYEEEERQRGNFPDRFSGHQFPNYSSELNVNALLLGDSALYLCASSPTGPSPYEQYFGPGTRLTVT.